A single sample is the source of the 32 T cell receptor beta chains below, sequenced in a study of OX40 agonist ivuxolimab in advanced cancers. Method: immunoSEQ multiplex PCR; TCRdb's copy keeps in-frame clones and lacks some. The data hold around 140,000 clones, with about 92% observed a single time. Here the sequenced sample was CD4+ or CD8+ T cells sorted from blood, taken in a trial of the OX40 agonist ivuxolimab. The receptors stem from an adult with an advanced solid tumor such as melanoma, head and neck, liver or kidney cancer.

The chain has TRBV6-5 and TRBJ1-1; tentative D call: TRBD1 (5 bases). CDR1 MNHEY and CDR2 SVGAGI come from the germline V gene. V lost 6 bases, J lost 0 bases, and 8 bases lay in between. The CDR3 extends over 13 amino acids. CDR3 nucleotides: TGTGCCAGCAGGCGACAGATGAACACTGAAGCTTTCTTT. It is translated as CASRRQMNTEAFF.

CDR3 nucleotide sequence: TGTGCCAGCAGCCCCTTTACAGGAGGCACTGAAGCTTTCTTT. Translating gives CASSPFTGGTEAFF. V and J are TRBV6-5 and TRBJ1-1; tentative D call: TRBD1 (5 bases). CDR1 and CDR2 from the germline V gene are MNHEY and SVGAGI. The CDR3 length is 14 residues. The ends were cut back, 6 bases at V and 4 bases at J, with 15 bases in the middle.

V usage is TRBV5-1 and J usage is TRBJ1-4, with D possibly being TRBD1 (5 bases). The V and J ends lost 9 bases and 2 bases respectively, with 20 bases between them. CDR3 length equals 16 residues. Looked up from germline, CDR1 is SGHRS and CDR2 is YFSETQ. The CDR3 is CATRETPGTTNEKLFF. In DNA, the CDR3 is TGCGCCACCCGGGAGACTCCAGGGACCACTAATGAAAAACTGTTTTTT.

The chain uses TRBV7-2 and TRBJ1-1; tentative D call: TRBD1 (5 bases). Trimming took 5 bases from V and 4 from J, leaving 11 bases between them. Per the germline V gene, CDR1 is SGHTA and CDR2 is FQGNSA. The CDR3 loop spans 13 amino acids. CDR3 DNA: TGTGCCAGCAGCACGGGGGTGTTCACTGAAGCTTTCTTT. This gives the protein CASSTGVFTEAFF.

V and J are TRBV7-3 and TRBJ2-5, with D possibly matching TRBD2 (7 bases). Germline V CDR1 and CDR2: SGHTA, FQGTGA. CDR3 length: 15 amino acids. The germline V and J ends were trimmed by 5 bases and 5 bases, with 18 bases remaining between them. CDR3 coding DNA: TGTGCCAGCAGCCCTCAAATAGGGAGGGGGGAGACCCAGTACTTC. Residues: CASSPQIGRGETQYF.

The chain's CDR3 is CASNLRLAGDGGYEQYF. CDR3 coding DNA: TGTGCCAGCAATCTACGATTGGCAGGGGACGGCGGCTACGAGCAGTACTTC. The V and J genes are TRBV5-6 and TRBJ2-5; TRBD1 might be the D (6 bases). The J call may be faulty, since TRBJ2-7 better matches the DNA end. This CDR3 has 17 residues. CDR1 is SGHDT and CDR2 is YYEEEE in the germline V gene.

The chain recombines TRBV28 with TRBJ1-2; D is possibly TRBD1 (6 bases). CDR1 and CDR2 (germline): MDHEN, SYDVKM. The CDR3 consists of 17 residues. V was trimmed by 7 bases and J by 4 bases, leaving 25 bases between them. CDR3 loop: CASMTGYWEVGAYGYTF. Written as DNA, the CDR3 is TGTGCCAGCATGACAGGTTACTGGGAGGTGGGAGCCTATGGCTACACCTTC.

This clone was seen a handful of times. This chain links TRBV4-2 with TRBJ1-1, with D tentatively TRBD1 (6 bases). The CDR3 totals 14 residues. V dropped 6 bases and J dropped 1 base, with 12 bases sitting between them. Germline V CDR1 and CDR2: LGHNA, YNFKEQ. The CDR3 here is CASSRSTGNTEAFF. CDR3 DNA: TGTGCCAGCAGTCGATCGACAGGGAACACTGAAGCTTTCTTT.

The rearrangement links TRBV5-1 to TRBJ2-5, with D tentatively TRBD1 (6 bases). The CDR3 contains 13 residues. Germline lookup yields CDR1 SGHRS and CDR2 YFSETQ. Deletions cut 7 bases from V and 2 bases from J, with 12 bases between. CDR3 residues: CASGPGTQETQYF. The CDR3 DNA reads TGCGCCAGCGGCCCCGGGACACAAGAGACCCAGTACTTC.

This chain links TRBV6-6 with TRBJ1-3; D not certain. V was pared by 6 bases and J by 7 bases, with 10 bases between. Germline assignment: CDR1 MNHNY and CDR2 SVGAGI (reference sequence). CDR3 length: 12 amino acids. The CDR3 region is CASSRIGNTIYF. The CDR3 DNA reads TGTGCCAGCAGCCGAATCGGTAACACCATATATTTT.

This chain uses TRBV6-5 with TRBJ2-1; TRBD2 agrees at 7 bases. The CDR3 extends over 14 amino acids. Germline CDR1 is MNHEY and CDR2 is SVGAGI. With V trimmed by 5 bases and J by 4 bases, 5 bases remained unmatched. CDR3 sequence: CASSLSGGYNEQFF. The CDR3 DNA reads as TGTGCCAGCAGTCTTTCGGGAGGTTACAATGAGCAGTTCTTC.

As DNA, the CDR3 is TGCGCCAGCAGCCAAGAACGTACCCTCTCTGGAAACACCATATATTTT. This codes for CASSQERTLSGNTIYF. The gene calls are TRBV4-3 and TRBJ1-3, with D unclear. The CDR3 runs to 16 residues. V lost 0 bases and J 0 bases, leaving 9 bases between the germline ends. Looked up from germline, CDR1 is LGHNA and CDR2 is YSLEER.

This clone was detected once. This rearrangement joins TRBV10-3 to TRBJ2-3; no firm D call. CDR3 length: 15 amino acids. CDR1 and CDR2 (germline): ENHRY, SYGVKD. Trimming pared 2 bases from V and 1 base from J, leaving 10 bases between. CDR3: CAISEQYEGTDTQYF. As DNA, the CDR3 is TGTGCCATCAGTGAGCAGTACGAGGGCACAGATACGCAGTATTTT.

V and J are TRBV11-2 and TRBJ1-4; TRBD1 aligns across 8 bases. Trimming removed 1 base from V and 8 bases from J; junction bases left unmatched: 3. The germline V gene has CDR1 SGHAT and CDR2 FQNNGV. This CDR3 has 14 residues. This CDR3 reads CASSLVTGVEKLFF. The CDR3 coding sequence is TGTGCCAGCAGCTTAGTGACAGGGGTCGAAAAACTGTTTTTT.

V is TRBV19 and J is TRBJ2-5, with 8 positions matching TRBD1. The closer fit of TRBJ2-7 to the DNA end suggests the J call may be wrong. Per germline, CDR1 LNHDA and CDR2 SQIVND (reference sequence). The CDR3 totals 15 residues. CDR3 loop: CASSIEAAGGREQYF. CDR3 sequence (DNA): TGTGCCAGTAGTATAGAGGCGGCAGGGGGCCGCGAGCAGTACTTC.

The J gene is TRBJ2-4, the V gene TRBV11-3, with 10 bases matching TRBD2. Losses at the gene ends were 5 bases for V and 6 bases for J; bases not matched to a gene: 4. This CDR3 has 14 residues. The germline V gene encodes CDR1 SGHNT and CDR2 YENEEA. The CDR3 bases are TGTGCCAGCAGCCCCGGGACTAGCGTAAACATTCAGTACTTC. Its protein is CASSPGTSVNIQYF.

The J gene is TRBJ2-1, the V gene TRBV30, with no clear D. The germline V gene encodes CDR1 GTSNPN and CDR2 SVGIG (reference sequence). This CDR3 has 13 residues. V lost 4 bases and J 3 bases, leaving 10 bases between the germline ends. The CDR3 here is CAWTGAFYNEQFF. In DNA form, the CDR3 reads TGTGCCTGGACGGGCGCCTTCTACAATGAGCAGTTCTTC.

The rearrangement uses TRBV7-2 and TRBJ1-2, with no clear D. This CDR3 comprises 14 residues. Germline CDR1 and CDR2: SGHTA and FQGNSA. The V end lost 0 bases, the J end lost 6 bases, and 11 bases lay between the germline ends. The chain's CDR3 is CASSLAESANGYTF. For the CDR3, the DNA is TGTGCCAGCAGCTTAGCGGAGTCAGCGAATGGCTACACCTTC.

The rearrangement uses TRBV5-1 and TRBJ2-3; D tentatively reads TRBD1 or TRBD2 (6 bases each). This CDR3 is 16 amino acids long. Per germline, CDR1 SGHRS and CDR2 YFSETQ. V was cut by 0 bases and J by 5 bases, with 16 bases left in between. CDR3 protein: CASSLEGWGAIDTQYF. The CDR3 nucleotides are TGCGCCAGCAGCTTGGAGGGATGGGGGGCGATAGATACGCAGTATTTT.

The V call is TRBV9, the J call TRBJ2-1; a weak D match, TRBD2 (6 bases). This CDR3 is 15 amino acids long. V lost 1 base to trimming and J lost 8 bases, with 16 bases between them. Germline V gene lookup returns CDR1 SGDLS and CDR2 YYNGEE. The CDR3 protein is CASSVLGQGGHEQFF. The CDR3 region has the DNA TGTGCCAGCAGCGTATTGGGGCAGGGAGGCCATGAGCAGTTCTTC.

J is TRBJ2-7 and V is TRBV6-1, with 9 bases identical to TRBD1. The CDR3 covers 15 residues. V was clipped by 10 bases and J by 4 bases; unmatched bases: 14. Germline loops: CDR1 MNHNS, CDR2 SASEGT. CDR3 nucleotides: TGTGCCATTTCTCCGGGACAGGGAACGACGTACGAGCAGTACTTC. It encodes CAISPGQGTTYEQYF.

The CDR3 DNA reads TGCGCCAGCAGCTTGCAGGACGCTTGGGGCTACACCTTC. Residues: CASSLQDAWGYTF. This rearrangement joins TRBV5-1 to TRBJ1-2, with no clear D. The V end lost 1 base, the J end lost 8 bases, and 12 bases lay between the germline ends. The CDR3 is 13 residues long. Germline assignment: CDR1 SGHRS and CDR2 YFSETQ.

The CDR3 loop is CASSQAGAKETQYF. In nucleotides, the CDR3 is TGTGCCAGCTCCCAAGCGGGAGCAAAGGAGACCCAGTACTTC. This chain uses TRBV18 with TRBJ2-5; 8 bases line up with TRBD2. The CDR3 runs 14 residues. V lost 6 bases, J lost 5 bases, and 8 bases stayed unmatched. Germline CDR1 and CDR2: KGHSH and LQKENI.

The rearrangement joins TRBV27 to TRBJ2-1, with 9 bases matching TRBD2. The CDR3 totals 15 residues. Germline V CDR1 and CDR2: MNHEY, SMNVEV (reference sequence). The V gene end was trimmed by 3 bases and the J gene end by 8 bases; junction bases not matched to a gene: 8. CDR3 nucleotide sequence: TGTGCCAGCAGTTTGTCGCCGACTAGCGGCCATGAGCAGTTCTTC. Its protein is CASSLSPTSGHEQFF.

The count of this clone is one. The chain has TRBV27 and TRBJ2-3, with D maybe TRBD1 (8 bases). V gave up 4 bases and J gave up 2 bases, with 22 bases separating them. Per germline, CDR1 MNHEY and CDR2 SMNVEV (reference sequence). The length of the CDR3 is 18 residues. The CDR3 DNA follows: TGTGCCAGCAGTTCCTTCCGAGGGAGGGACAGGTACACAGATACGCAGTATTTT. It specifies CASSSFRGRDRYTDTQYF.

This rearrangement joins TRBV12-5 to TRBJ2-4; no clear D. V shed 0 bases and J shed 2 bases, with 14 bases lying between them. The CDR3 consists of 17 residues. Germline CDR1 reads LGHNT; CDR2 reads FRNRAP. The CDR3: CASGLVSGGATKNIQYF. As DNA, the CDR3 is TGTGCTAGTGGTTTGGTATCGGGCGGAGCAACCAAAAACATTCAGTACTTC.

This chain joins TRBV5-6 and TRBJ2-7, with 7 bases lining up with TRBD2. V trimming: 0 bases; J trimming: 0 bases; junction bases outside the gene matches: 0. Looked up from germline, CDR1 is SGHDT and CDR2 is YYEEEE. The CDR3 has 14 amino acids. The CDR3: CASSLGGGSYEQYF. The CDR3 bases are TGTGCCAGCAGCTTGGGCGGGGGCTCCTACGAGCAGTACTTC.

The chain employs TRBV7-9 and TRBJ2-7; TRBD1 aligns across 10 bases. Germline loops: CDR1 SEHNR, CDR2 FQNEAQ (reference sequence). CDR3 length: 15 residues. Trimming took 7 bases from V and 4 from J; bases not matched to a gene: 10. As DNA, the CDR3 is TGTGCCAGCAACCGCGTCTGGGACAGGGGTTACGAGCAGTACTTC. Protein: CASNRVWDRGYEQYF.

The rearrangement joins TRBV19 to TRBJ1-1; a possible D gene is TRBD1 (6 bases). From germline, CDR1 is LNHDA and CDR2 SQIVND (reference sequence). V lost 9 bases and J 4 bases, leaving 12 bases between the germline ends. This CDR3 contains 12 residues. The DNA for the CDR3 is TGTGCCAGCGGGGGGGGCCGCACTGAAGCTTTCTTT. It yields the protein CASGGGRTEAFF.

This chain uses TRBV11-1 with TRBJ1-1; tentative D call: TRBD1 (5 bases). CDR1 is SGHAT and CDR2 is FQDESV in the germline V gene (reference sequence). Trimming left V 5 bases short and J 6 bases short, with 10 bases between. CDR3 length: 12 amino acids. Here the CDR3 DNA reads TGTGCCAGCAGCGTCCGGGGGGCTGAAGCTTTCTTT. Translated: CASSVRGAEAFF.

This chain uses TRBV5-4 with TRBJ2-5; 8 bases fit TRBD2. Germline V lookup: CDR1 SGHNT, CDR2 YYREEE (reference sequence). V lost 4 bases to trimming and J lost 4 bases; unmatched junction nucleotides: 12. The CDR3 extends over 16 amino acids. The CDR3 loop reads CASSQESLAGRETQYF. The CDR3 DNA is TGTGCCAGCAGCCAAGAAAGCCTAGCGGGTCGAGAGACCCAGTACTTC.

V usage is TRBV11-3 and J usage is TRBJ2-1; 7 positions match TRBD2. Germline V gene data show CDR1 as SGHNT and CDR2 as YENEEA. The junction had 10 bases not matched to a gene; V was cut back by 2 bases and J by 6 bases. This CDR3 region has 16 residues. The CDR3 protein is CASSLKRASGFNEQFF. CDR3 nucleotide sequence: TGTGCCAGCAGCTTAAAGAGGGCTAGCGGTTTCAATGAGCAGTTCTTC.